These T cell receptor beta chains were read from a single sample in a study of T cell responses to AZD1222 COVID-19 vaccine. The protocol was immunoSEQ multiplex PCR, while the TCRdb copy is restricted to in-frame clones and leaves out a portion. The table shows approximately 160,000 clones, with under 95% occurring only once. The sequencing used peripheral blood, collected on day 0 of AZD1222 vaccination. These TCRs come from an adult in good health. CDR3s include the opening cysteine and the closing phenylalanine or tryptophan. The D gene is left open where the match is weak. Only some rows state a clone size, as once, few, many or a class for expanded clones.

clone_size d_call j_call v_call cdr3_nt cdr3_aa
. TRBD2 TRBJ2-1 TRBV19 TGTGCCAGTAGTTCAAGGACTAGCGGGAGGGCCTACAATGAGCAGTTCTTC CASSSRTSGRAYNEQFF
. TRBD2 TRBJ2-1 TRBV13 TGTGCCAGCAGCCATAGCGGGGGCCGATACAATGAGCAGTTCTTC CASSHSGGRYNEQFF
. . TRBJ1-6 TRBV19 TGTGCCAGTAGTATTCAGGGTGGATATCCTAATTCACCCCTCCACTTT CASSIQGGYPNSPLHF
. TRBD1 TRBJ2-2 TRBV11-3 TGTGCCAGCAGCTTAGGAGGGGGCGCCGAGACCGGGGAGCTGTTTTTT CASSLGGGAETGELFF
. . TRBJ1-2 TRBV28 TGTGCCAGCAGTTCAACGGGATCCGATATCTATGGCTACACCTTC CASSSTGSDIYGYTF
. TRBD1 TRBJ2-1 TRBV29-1 TGCAGCGTCGCAGACAGGGGGTACAATGAGCAGTTCTTC CSVADRGYNEQFF
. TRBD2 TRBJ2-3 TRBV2 TGTGCCAGCAGTGAAGCTGGGGCCTGGCGGGAGGGTAGCACAGATACGCAGTATTTT CASSEAGAWREGSTDTQYF
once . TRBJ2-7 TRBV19 TGTGCCAGTAGTACCCTCTACGGGATAGAGTCCTACGAGCAGTACTTC CASSTLYGIESYEQYF
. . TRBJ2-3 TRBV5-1 TGCGCCAGCAGCTGGGTTGGGGCATCCACTAGCACAGATACGCAGTATTTT CASSWVGASTSTDTQYF
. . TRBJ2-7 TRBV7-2 TGTGCCAGCAGCCAAAGACCGCACGAGCAGTACTTC CASSQRPHEQYF
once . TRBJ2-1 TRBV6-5 TGTGCCAGCAGTTACTACAGGGGAGGGTACAATGAGCAGTTCTTC CASSYYRGGYNEQFF
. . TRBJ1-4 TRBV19 TGTGCCAGTACCACTTCGTCAGTCCGGGAAAAACTGTTTTTT CASTTSSVREKLFF
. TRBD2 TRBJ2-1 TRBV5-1 TGCGCCAGCAGCTTTGGTGGGACTAGCGGGAGGAATGAGCAGTTCTTC CASSFGGTSGRNEQFF
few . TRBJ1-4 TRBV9 TGTGCCAGCAGCGCTTCCTGGGAAGGGGGTAATGAAAAACTGTTTTTT CASSASWEGGNEKLFF
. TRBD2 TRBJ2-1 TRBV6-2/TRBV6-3 TGTGCCAGCAGCCTTAGCGGGGGGAGCTCCTACAATGAGCAGTTCTTC CASSLSGGSSYNEQFF
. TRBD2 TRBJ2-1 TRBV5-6 TGTGCCAGCAGCTCCGGACTAGCCGAGAGCTCCTACAATGAGCAGTTCTTC CASSSGLAESSYNEQFF
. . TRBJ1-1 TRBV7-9 TGTGCCAGCAGTGATCGGGGAGGGGGTGAGACTGAAGCTTTCTTT CASSDRGGGETEAFF
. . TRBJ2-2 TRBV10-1 TGCGCCAGCAGTGACGGGAACACCGGGGAGCTGTTTTTT CASSDGNTGELFF
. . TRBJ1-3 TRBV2 TGTGCCAGCAGTGAGGAGCGGGTCGGGGGAAACACCATATATTTT CASSEERVGGNTIYF
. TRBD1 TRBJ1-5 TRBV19 TGTGCCAGTAGTTTCGGGACAGGGGGATATCAGCCCCAGCATTTT CASSFGTGGYQPQHF
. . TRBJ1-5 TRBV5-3 TGTGCCAGAAGCTTGTCACAGGCCACCGAGCCCCAGCATTTT CARSLSQATEPQHF
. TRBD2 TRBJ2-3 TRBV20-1 TGCAGTGCTAGTCGGACTAGCGGGAGGTTGGCAGATACGCAGTATTTT CSASRTSGRLADTQYF
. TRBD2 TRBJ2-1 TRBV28 TGTGCCAGCAGCCCGGGACTAGTCCTTAGCCGCGATGAGCAGTTCTTC CASSPGLVLSRDEQFF
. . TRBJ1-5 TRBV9 TGTGCCAGCAGCGTAGCCCCAGATCCGGTCCATCAGCCCCAGCATTTT CASSVAPDPVHQPQHF
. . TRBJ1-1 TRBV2 TGTGCCAGCAATCGGGGGCGGAGTGGAGCTTTCTTT CASNRGRSGAFF
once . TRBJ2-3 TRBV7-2 TGTGCCAGCAGCCAAGGCACAGCTACGAATACGCAGTATTTT CASSQGTATNTQYF
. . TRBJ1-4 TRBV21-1 TGTGCCAGCAGCCTCAGGGGACGGCGCGTGGATGAAAAACTGTTTTTT CASSLRGRRVDEKLFF
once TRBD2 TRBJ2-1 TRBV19 TGTGCCAGTAGTATGGGACTAGCCCACAATGAGCAGTTCTTC CASSMGLAHNEQFF
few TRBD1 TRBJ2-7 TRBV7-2 TGTGCCAGCAGCCTTAGGACAGGACTCATAGTCTACGAGCAGTACTTC CASSLRTGLIVYEQYF
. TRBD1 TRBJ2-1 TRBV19 TGTGCCAGTAGTGTACTCTGGGGACTCGGACAGGGGGGAGACAATGAGCAGTTCTTC CASSVLWGLGQGGDNEQFF
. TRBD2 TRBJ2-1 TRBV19 TGTGCCAGTGCCGGGACTAGTGTTAATGAGCAGTTCTTC CASAGTSVNEQFF
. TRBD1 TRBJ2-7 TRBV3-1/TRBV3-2 TGTGCCAGCAGCCAATCGGGACAGGTAAACTCCTACGAGCAGTACTTC CASSQSGQVNSYEQYF
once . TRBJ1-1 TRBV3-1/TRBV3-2 TGTGCCAGCAGCCAAGCTAGGAGTAAAGCTTTCTTT CASSQARSKAFF
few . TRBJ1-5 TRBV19 . CASQYFGAGQPQHF
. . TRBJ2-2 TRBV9 TGTGCCAGCAGCTTACGGGACACCGGGGAGCTGTTTTTT CASSLRDTGELFF
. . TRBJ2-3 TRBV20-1 TGCAGTGCTAGTTCCCCGGGTATAACCACAGATACGCAGTATTTT CSASSPGITTDTQYF
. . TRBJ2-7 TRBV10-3 TGTGCCATCAGTGAGCGAGGGCTAAACTCCTACGAGCAGTACTTC CAISERGLNSYEQYF
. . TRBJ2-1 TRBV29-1 TGCAGCGTTGAATTCAGGGGAATTGAGCAGTTCTTC CSVEFRGIEQFF
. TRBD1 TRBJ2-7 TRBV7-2 TGTGCCAGCAGCTCGGTCGGACAGGGGGCCTGGGAGCAGTACTTC CASSSVGQGAWEQYF
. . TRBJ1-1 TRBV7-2 TGTGCCAGCAGCCCACGACCAGACACTGAAGCTTTCTTT CASSPRPDTEAFF
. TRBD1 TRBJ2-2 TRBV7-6 TGTGCCAGCACCCCGGGACAGGGAGGGACCGGGGAGCTGTTTTTT CASTPGQGGTGELFF
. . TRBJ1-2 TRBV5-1 TGCGCCAGCAGCCCGGCGGGCACAGGTCTGCCAAACTATGGCTACACCTTC CASSPAGTGLPNYGYTF
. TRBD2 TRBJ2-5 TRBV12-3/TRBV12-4 TGTGCCAGCACCCTAGCGGGAGGAGAGACCCAGTACTTC CASTLAGGETQYF
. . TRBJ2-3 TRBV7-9 TGTGCCAGCAGCTTCCGGACTATCCCGGGGGAGCAGTATTTT CASSFRTIPGEQYF
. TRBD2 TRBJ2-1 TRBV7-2 TGTGCCAGCAGCCCGGGACTAGCGGGAGGGCCCAATGAGCAGTTCTTC CASSPGLAGGPNEQFF
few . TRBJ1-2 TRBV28 TGTGCCAGCAGTTCGTTTGTTGGGGCCTATGGCTACACCTTC CASSSFVGAYGYTF
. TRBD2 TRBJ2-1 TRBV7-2 TGTGCCAGCAGCAGCTTAGAATTAGGGCGGGAGGGTTACAATGAGCAGTTCTTC CASSSLELGREGYNEQFF
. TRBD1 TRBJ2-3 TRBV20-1 TGCAGTGCTAGTGGGACAGGGGGCTTCCTAGATACGCAGTATTTT CSASGTGGFLDTQYF
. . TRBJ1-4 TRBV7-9 TGTGCCAGCAGCCCGCCCCACGCGGGTAATGAAAAACTGTTTTTT CASSPPHAGNEKLFF
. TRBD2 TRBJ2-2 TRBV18 TGTGCCAGCTCACCACAAGAGACTAGCGCCACCGGGGAGCTGTTTTTT CASSPQETSATGELFF
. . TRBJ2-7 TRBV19 TGTGCCAGTAGTATTAAGTCCCACGAGCAGTACTTC CASSIKSHEQYF
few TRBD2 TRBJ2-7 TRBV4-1 TGCGCCAGCAGCCAATCAGAAGGACTAGCGGCCTACGAGCAGTACTTC CASSQSEGLAAYEQYF
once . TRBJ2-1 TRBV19 TGTGCCAGTAGTATTCTACCTTCCTACAATGAGCAGTTCTTC CASSILPSYNEQFF
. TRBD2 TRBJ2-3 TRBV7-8 TGTGCCAGCAGCTACGGGACTAGCGGGAGTCTACCGGAGTATTTT CASSYGTSGSLPEYF
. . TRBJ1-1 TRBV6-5 TGTGCCAGCAGTTACGGGGGACAACCTAGTGGCACTGAAGCTTTCTTT CASSYGGQPSGTEAFF
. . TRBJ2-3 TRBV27 TGTGCCAGCAGACTTTCTAGCGGCACAGATACGCAGTATTTT CASRLSSGTDTQYF
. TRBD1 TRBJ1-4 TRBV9 TGTGCCAGCAGTGACGACAGGGGACGTGGAAAACTGTTTTTT CASSDDRGRGKLFF
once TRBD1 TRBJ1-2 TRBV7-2 TGTGCCAGCAGCTTGACGACAGGGGATGGCTACACCTTC CASSLTTGDGYTF